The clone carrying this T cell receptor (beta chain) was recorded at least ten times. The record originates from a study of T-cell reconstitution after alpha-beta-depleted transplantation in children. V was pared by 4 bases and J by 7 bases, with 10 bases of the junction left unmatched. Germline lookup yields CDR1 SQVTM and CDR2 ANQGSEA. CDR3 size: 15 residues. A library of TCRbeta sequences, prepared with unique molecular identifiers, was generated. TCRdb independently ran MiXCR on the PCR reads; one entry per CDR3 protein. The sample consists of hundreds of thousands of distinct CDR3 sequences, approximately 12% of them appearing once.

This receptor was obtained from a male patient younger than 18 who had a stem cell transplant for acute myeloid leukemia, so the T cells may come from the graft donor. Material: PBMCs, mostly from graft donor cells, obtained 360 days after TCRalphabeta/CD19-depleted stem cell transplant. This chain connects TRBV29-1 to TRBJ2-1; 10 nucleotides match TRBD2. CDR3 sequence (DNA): TGCAGCGTTGGGGTGCTGTCTAGCGGGAGAAATGAGCAGTTCTTC. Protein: CSVGVLSSGRNEQFF.